Below, 18 T cell receptor beta chains from the same sample are listed, as sequenced in a study of breast tumors, draining lymph nodes, adjacent tissues. Axillary draining lymph nodes of breast cancer patients supplied the node samples. TCRdb called the multiplex PCR reads again in MiXCR, with one record for every CDR3 protein. The repertoire holds about 100,000 distinct CDR3 sequences, with 21% as singletons. Material for sequencing was axillary lymph node tissue. The receptors shown here come from a female donor with breast cancer. Some clones in this sample may be carry-over from other donors' samples.

This clonotype was picked up many times. This rearrangement joins TRBV5-1 to TRBJ1-2, with 7 bases aligning to TRBD1. Germline V gives CDR1 SGHRS, CDR2 YFSETQ. The CDR3 extends over 16 amino acids. Trimming removed 0 bases from V and 5 bases from J; junction bases left unmatched: 10. CDR3 residues: CASSLVFTTGEYGYTF. DNA for the CDR3: TGCGCCAGCAGCTTGGTCTTTACCACAGGGGAGTATGGCTACACCTTC.

The chain employs TRBV5-4 and TRBJ2-6; D not certain. CDR1 is SGHNT and CDR2 is YYREEE in the germline V gene (reference sequence). This CDR3 has 15 amino acids. Trimming cost V 4 bases and J 0 bases, with 8 bases left between them. CDR3 region: CASSPHISGANVLTF. Written as DNA, the CDR3 is TGTGCCAGCAGCCCACACATCTCTGGGGCCAACGTCCTGACTTTC.

This clonotype was seen ten or more times. The chain links TRBV11-2 to TRBJ2-3, with 13 bases fitting TRBD2. Germline V gene sequence: CDR1 SGHAT, CDR2 FQNNGV. The trim removed 5 bases at V and 2 bases at J, leaving 7 bases unmatched. The CDR3 runs to 17 residues. The CDR3 sequence is CASSRGLAGHNTDTQYF. CDR3 coding DNA: TGTGCCAGCAGCAGGGGACTAGCGGGACATAACACAGATACGCAGTATTTT.

Ten or more counts support this clonotype. The CDR3 is CASSQDSATGYTF. The CDR3, as DNA: TGTGCCAGCAGCCAAGATTCGGCGACCGGCTACACCTTC. V is TRBV4-2 and J is TRBJ1-2; D not resolved. This CDR3 is 13 amino acids long. Germline V gives CDR1 LGHNA, CDR2 YNFKEQ. V lost 0 bases and J 8 bases, leaving 10 bases between the germline ends.

The V and J genes are TRBV5-6 and TRBJ2-7, with TRBD2 identical over 8 bases. Germline loops: CDR1 SGHDT, CDR2 YYEEEE. There are 15 residues in the CDR3. The trim removed 4 bases at V and 2 bases at J, leaving 8 bases unmatched. CDR3 in amino acids: CASSHDGGGTYEQYF. CDR3 coding DNA: TGTGCCAGCAGCCACGACGGCGGGGGGACCTACGAGCAGTACTTC.

This clonotype has ten or more counts. The rearrangement links TRBV5-6 to TRBJ2-7; TRBD2 matches 7 bases. The V gene's germline CDR1 is SGHDT and CDR2 YYEEEE. The trim removed 4 bases at V and 0 bases at J, leaving 4 bases unmatched. The CDR3 is 14 residues long. The CDR3 spells CASSATSDSYEQYF. The CDR3 DNA reads as TGTGCCAGCAGCGCAACTAGCGACTCCTACGAGCAGTACTTC.

This clonotype occurred a few times. This chain joins TRBV28 and TRBJ1-5; TRBD1 is a possible D gene (6 bases). Trimming removed 3 bases at V and 1 base at J, with 16 bases between. The CDR3 spans 17 residues. The germline V gene encodes CDR1 MDHEN and CDR2 SYDVKM. The CDR3 region has the DNA TGTGCCAGCAGTTTCCCGGAAGACAGGTTGAGCAATCAGCCCCAGCATTTT. Protein product: CASSFPEDRLSNQPQHF.

This clonotype appeared many times. This chain links TRBV5-4 with TRBJ2-3; D is unclear. Germline lookup yields CDR1 SGHNT and CDR2 YYREEE (reference sequence). The V and J ends lost 0 bases and 5 bases respectively, with 7 bases between them. The CDR3 covers 13 residues. The CDR3 region is CASSLDVQDTQYF. The CDR3 nucleotides read TGTGCCAGCAGCTTGGACGTCCAAGATACGCAGTATTTT.

In its sample, this clonotype was seen many times. The chain joins TRBV6-5 to TRBJ1-2; 9 bases are shared with TRBD1. The CDR3 length is 13 residues. J gave up 8 bases and V 5 bases, and 6 bases lay outside the gene matches. Germline V gene lookup returns CDR1 MNHEY and CDR2 SVGAGI. CDR3 coding DNA: TGTGCCAGCAGTGGACAGGGGATGGGCGGCTACACCTTC. It codes for CASSGQGMGGYTF.

The table lists this clonotype with many counts. V is TRBV10-3 and J is TRBJ2-1; D gene ambiguous. Germline assignment: CDR1 ENHRY and CDR2 SYGVKD. This CDR3 has 11 residues. V shed 0 bases and J shed 10 bases, with 4 bases lying between them. DNA of the CDR3: TGTGCCATCAGTGAGTCCCAGGAGCAGTTCTTC. Encoded protein: CAISESQEQFF.

This clonotype has at least ten counts. The chain joins TRBV12-3 or TRBV12-4 to TRBJ2-7; 7 positions match TRBD1. This CDR3 comprises 15 residues. V shed 5 bases, J shed 3 bases, and the junction held 10 bases outside the gene matches. This CDR3 is CASSPTGDPFYEQYF. The CDR3 DNA is TGTGCCAGCAGTCCTACAGGGGACCCTTTCTACGAGCAGTACTTC.

The chain employs TRBV11-2 and TRBJ1-2; D is possibly TRBD1 (6 bases). V gave up 4 bases and J gave up 2 bases, with 8 bases separating them. The CDR3 spans 13 residues. Germline V gene data show CDR1 as SGHAT and CDR2 as FQNNGV. DNA for the CDR3: TGTGCCAGCAGCTCAGGGGACAACTATGGCTACACCTTC. Translated, it gives CASSSGDNYGYTF.

This clonotype was picked up many times. J is TRBJ2-1 and V is TRBV5-1, with 11 bases aligning to TRBD2. This CDR3 is 18 amino acids long. The V gene's germline CDR1 is SGHRS and CDR2 YFSETQ. V gave up 1 base and J gave up 8 bases; unmatched junction bases: 14. CDR3 DNA: TGCGCCAGCAGCTTGACTAGCGGGGGACAACTTCTATCGGATGAGCAGTTCTTC. Translating it yields CASSLTSGGQLLSDEQFF.

This clonotype was detected many times. The genes are TRBV5-6 and TRBJ2-5, with 12 nucleotides matching TRBD2. The CDR3 has 14 residues. The ends lost 6 bases at V and 3 bases at J; junction bases unmatched: 3. The germline CDR1 and CDR2 sequences are SGHDT and YYEEEE. As DNA, the CDR3 is TGTGCCAGCACCCGACTAGCGGGGGAAGAGACCCAGTACTTC. Protein product: CASTRLAGEETQYF.

Turning to this clonotype: A much larger clone differs by one base, so this may be a read error. The DNA is left out, because the CDR3 cannot be placed on it with certainty; the CDR3 is given as TCRdb lists it. V gene TRBV27 combines with J gene TRBJ2-7. Looked up from germline, CDR1 is MNHEY and CDR2 is SMNVEV (reference sequence). Counting both end residues, the CDR3 totals 13 amino acids. The CDR3 sequence: CASSSSDPYEQYF.

This clonotype has a count of ten or more. The genes are TRBV29-1 and TRBJ2-1, with no clear D. V was trimmed by 2 bases and J by 4 bases, leaving 9 bases between them. The CDR3 has 13 residues. Germline V gene lookup returns CDR1 SQVTM and CDR2 ANQGSEA. The CDR3 spells CSVELPRYNEQFF. The CDR3 region has the DNA TGCAGCGTTGAACTTCCACGGTACAATGAGCAGTTCTTC.

This chain links TRBV7-9 with TRBJ1-1; D gene uncertain. From germline, CDR1 is SEHNR and CDR2 FQNEAQ (reference sequence). V was pared by 5 bases and J by 0 bases, with 7 bases between. The CDR3 contains 13 residues. CDR3: CASSPRMNTEAFF. In nucleotides, the CDR3 is TGTGCCAGCAGCCCACGCATGAACACTGAAGCTTTCTTT.

This clonotype was detected many times. This chain connects TRBV6-1 to TRBJ1-6; possibly TRBD1 for D (6 bases). CDR3 length: 15 residues. The V end was cut by 4 bases, the J end by 7 bases, with 14 bases between. From germline, CDR1 is MNHNS and CDR2 SASEGT. CDR3 amino acids: CASSGRGGANSPLHF. CDR3 nucleotides: TGTGCCAGCAGTGGCCGCGGGGGGGCGAATTCACCCCTCCACTTT.